This TCR beta chain was identified in a study of blood T cell repertoires in COVID-19. Concerning this clone itself: One end of the junction varies from germline; a read error may be responsible.

Per the study methods: For nucleated cells, counts were estimated from reference gene primer amplification. The assay was immunoSEQ multiplex PCR, and TCRdb's table has in-frame clones only and misses some. The V and J calls and clone size are taken from that table; D and trimming were inferred from the DNA. The sample lists 200,000 to 300,000 clones; nearly 85% were seen once. This CDR3 is built from 16 residues. Germline V lookup: CDR1 SGHRS, CDR2 YFSETQ. Sequences were obtained from peripheral blood. The sequence was collected from a human donor in a cohort sampled during active COVID-19. This rearrangement joins TRBV5-1 to TRBJ1-6; perhaps TRBD1 as D (6 bases). The CDR3, as DNA: TGCGCCAGCAGCTTGGATTGGTTATCAGGGGATTCATCCCTCCACTTT. Its translation is CASSLDWLSGDSSLHF.